Below are 24 T cell receptor beta chains sequenced from a single sample in a study of beta chain features in type 1 diabetes. Sequenced material consisted of expressed TCRB transcripts (all of the isolated RNA was reverse transcribed). The method was immunoSEQ multiplex PCR; TCRdb's version includes in-frame clones alone and lacks a portion of them. This repertoire shows 600,000 to 700,000 clones, about an eighth found once; its top ten account for 0.022%. Findings and caveats of the study: Among patients with Type 1 diabetes, TCRB CDR3s were moderately but significantly shorter in every one of the four CD4+ subsets.

The antigens of these receptors remain unknown. The sample comprised naive CD4+ T cells from blood. These receptors came from a man in his late teens or twenties with type 1 diabetes.

Here the CDR3 reads CATLNFNYGYTF. In nucleotides, the CDR3 is TGTGCCACGTTGAACTTTAACTATGGCTACACCTTC. This rearrangement joins TRBV6-5 to TRBJ1-2; unclear D gene. Looked up from germline, CDR1 is MNHEY and CDR2 is SVGAGI. V lost 10 bases and J 1 base, leaving 10 bases between the germline ends. This CDR3 has 12 residues.

The table lists this clone with a few counts. The sample carries other DNA sequences with the same CDR3. The V and J genes are TRBV29-1 and TRBJ2-3; D call uncertain. V was clipped by 5 bases and J by 2 bases, with 2 bases between them. The CDR3 covers 10 residues. Germline values: CDR1 SQVTM, CDR2 ANQGSEA. The DNA of the CDR3 is TGCAGCGTTTACACAGATACGCAGTATTTT. As protein: CSVYTDTQYF.

The gene calls are TRBV7-9 and TRBJ2-1; D not resolved. This CDR3 has 15 residues. Trimming removed 1 base at V and 2 bases at J, with 9 bases between. Germline CDR1 and CDR2: SEHNR and FQNEAQ (reference sequence). CDR3: CASSLGSEAYNEQFF. CDR3 in DNA: TGTGCCAGCAGCTTAGGGAGTGAGGCCTACAATGAGCAGTTCTTC.

This clone was observed a few times. Other DNA variants within this sample encode the same CDR3. Here the CDR3 reads CAWSVGAANTGELFF. CDR3 bases: TGTGCCTGGAGTGTTGGGGCAGCGAACACCGGGGAGCTGTTTTTT. The J gene is TRBJ2-2, the V gene TRBV30, with D maybe TRBD1 (5 bases). The CDR3 is made up of 15 amino acids. The V and J ends lost 0 bases and 0 bases respectively, with 8 bases between them. The germline gives CDR1 GTSNPN, CDR2 SVGIG (reference sequence).

This clone was seen more than once but under ten times. The chain joins TRBV18 to TRBJ1-6; D remains unclear. Trimming stripped 6 bases from V and 0 bases from J, with 15 bases between. The CDR3 consists of 17 residues. Germline CDR1 reads KGHSH; CDR2 reads LQKENI. The CDR3 DNA follows: TGTGCCAGCTCCTACCAGCGGCAAGTCTCCTATAATTCACCCCTCCACTTT. Amino acids: CASSYQRQVSYNSPLHF.

This clone was seen a handful of times. This chain connects TRBV9 to TRBJ1-6, with 10 bases lining up with TRBD1. CDR3 length equals 17 residues. From germline, CDR1 is SGDLS and CDR2 YYNGEE. Trimming took 0 bases from V and 7 from J; bases not matched to a gene: 7. In DNA form, the CDR3 reads TGTGCCAGCAGCGTAGGGGACAGGGGCACTCCCAATTCACCCCTCCACTTT. It encodes CASSVGDRGTPNSPLHF.

The chain uses TRBV2 and TRBJ1-4; 7 positions agree with TRBD1. Germline assignment: CDR1 SNHLY and CDR2 FYNNEI. CDR3 length: 13 amino acids. The ends lost 0 bases at V and 10 bases at J; junction bases unmatched: 2. For the CDR3, the DNA is TGTGCCAGCAGTGAAGCTCAGGGGGGAAAACTGTTTTTT. It encodes CASSEAQGGKLFF.

V gene TRBV6-5 combines with J gene TRBJ2-3; D is ambiguous. The CDR3 covers 15 residues. Germline-derived CDR1 and CDR2 are MNHEY and SVGAGI. V shed 2 bases and J shed 2 bases, with 11 bases lying between them. This CDR3 is CASSYNRKFTDTQYF. CDR3 sequence (DNA): TGTGCCAGCAGTTACAACAGAAAGTTCACAGATACGCAGTATTTT.

This chain connects TRBV28 to TRBJ1-1; D remains ambiguous. V gave up 6 bases and J gave up 11 bases, with 13 bases separating them. The germline CDR1 and CDR2 sequences are MDHEN and SYDVKM. This CDR3 is built from 11 residues. The CDR3 loop reads CASRKILWAFF. The CDR3 DNA reads as TGTGCCAGCAGGAAGATACTGTGGGCTTTCTTT.

This rearrangement joins TRBV5-1 to TRBJ2-1; 8 positions match TRBD1. V lost 0 bases, J lost 6 bases, and 14 bases stayed unmatched. CDR1 is SGHRS, CDR2 YFSETQ, per germline. This CDR3 has 18 residues. This CDR3 is CASSLGRARTGPPNEQFF. CDR3 DNA: TGCGCCAGCAGCTTGGGGCGAGCTCGGACAGGGCCCCCCAATGAGCAGTTCTTC.

For this clone: A much more abundant neighbour one base away suggests this may be a read error. Distinct nucleotide sequences in the sample also encode this CDR3. The chain couples TRBV7-9 to TRBJ2-7; no clear D gene. V lost 4 bases to trimming and J lost 3 bases, with 4 bases between them. The CDR3 consists of 11 residues. Germline-derived CDR1 and CDR2 are SEHNR and FQNEAQ (reference sequence). The CDR3 nucleotides read TGTGCCAGCAGCTCCGTCTACGAGCAGTACTTC. It specifies CASSSVYEQYF.

Notes on this clone: The same CDR3 arises from other DNA sequences in this sample as well. This chain links TRBV30 with TRBJ1-1; D not certain. The length of the CDR3 is 13 residues. The germline gives CDR1 GTSNPN, CDR2 SVGIG (reference sequence). V lost 2 bases and J 2 bases, leaving 9 bases between the germline ends. The CDR3 DNA sequence: TGTGCCTGGAGTCCCGGACCTAACACTGAAGCTTTCTTT. As protein: CAWSPGPNTEAFF.

The chain couples TRBV4-2 to TRBJ2-2, with D perhaps TRBD2 (5 bases). The CDR3 spans 13 residues. The V end lost 6 bases, the J end lost 7 bases, and 12 bases lay between the germline ends. Germline V gene sequence: CDR1 LGHNA, CDR2 YNFKEQ. The CDR3 protein is CASSQDWDGELFF. The CDR3 DNA sequence: TGTGCCAGCAGTCAGGACTGGGACGGGGAGCTGTTTTTT.

A note on this clone: The identical CDR3 is also encoded by other nucleotide sequences in the sample. The CDR3 DNA is TGTGCCTGGAGTGTGGGTCAGTATGGCTACACCTTC. It translates to CAWSVGQYGYTF. This chain joins TRBV30 and TRBJ1-2; D is undetermined. V was cut by 0 bases and J by 5 bases, with 7 bases left in between. The CDR3 is 12 amino acids. Looked up from germline, CDR1 is GTSNPN and CDR2 is SVGIG (reference sequence).

The chain has TRBV7-2 and TRBJ2-7, with 12 nucleotides matching TRBD1. This CDR3 comprises 16 residues. The germline V gene has CDR1 SGHTA and CDR2 FQGNSA. V lost 0 bases and J lost 8; bases outside the gene matches: 8. Written as DNA, the CDR3 is TGTGCCAGCAGCTTAGCGGGACAGGGGGCGCCAAGCAAGCAGTACTTC. This gives the protein CASSLAGQGAPSKQYF.

This rearrangement joins TRBV4-1 to TRBJ2-5; D unresolved. Trimming took 1 base from V and 5 from J, leaving 17 bases between them. Germline-derived CDR1 and CDR2 are MGHRA and YSYEKL. This CDR3 region has 16 residues. Written as DNA, the CDR3 is TGCGCCAGCAGCCAAGGGCTTGTTGGGCCCTCGGAGACCCAGTACTTC. Translated, it gives CASSQGLVGPSETQYF.

The rearrangement links TRBV29-1 to TRBJ1-1; 10 bases are shared with TRBD1. Losses at the gene ends were 1 base for V and 7 bases for J; bases not matched to a gene: 3. Germline V gene sequence: CDR1 SQVTM, CDR2 ANQGSEA. The CDR3 length is 13 residues. As DNA, the CDR3 is TGCAGCGTTGAAGGGACAGGGGGTCTTGAAGCTTTCTTT. Translation: CSVEGTGGLEAFF.

In DNA form, the CDR3 reads TGCAGCGTTGGAAACAGGGACTATGGCTACACCTTC. Amino acids: CSVGNRDYGYTF. The chain links TRBV29-1 to TRBJ1-2, with a weak D call TRBD1 (6 bases). In germline, CDR1 is SQVTM, CDR2 ANQGSEA. This CDR3 has 12 amino acids. V lost 4 bases and J 3 bases, leaving 9 bases between the germline ends.

Only a few counts were recorded for this clone. The CDR3 reads CASSLGDRNTEAFF. The CDR3 DNA reads TGTGCCAGCAGCTTAGGGGACAGGAACACTGAAGCTTTCTTT. V usage is TRBV7-2 and J usage is TRBJ1-1; 7 nucleotides match TRBD1. J lost 1 base, V lost 1 base, and 0 bases had no gene match. The length of the CDR3 is 14 residues. Looked up from germline, CDR1 is SGHTA and CDR2 is FQGNSA.

The chain combines TRBV29-1 with TRBJ2-7; 10 nucleotides line up with TRBD1. Per the germline V gene, CDR1 is SQVTM and CDR2 is ANQGSEA. After removal of 4 bases from V and 4 bases from J, the junction contained 4 bases not matched to a gene. This CDR3 is 13 amino acids long. The CDR3, as DNA: TGCAGCGTTGTGGGACAGGGGTTATACGAGCAGTACTTC. Its translation: CSVVGQGLYEQYF.

The V call is TRBV5-1, the J call TRBJ1-2, with D possibly TRBD1 on 6 matching bases. The CDR3 is 14 amino acids. V lost 3 bases and J lost 8, with 17 bases in between. Germline values: CDR1 SGHRS, CDR2 YFSETQ. This CDR3 is CASSSGQISRGYTF. Written as DNA, the CDR3 is TGCGCCAGCAGCTCCGGACAGATTAGCCGAGGCTACACCTTC.

This clone has a handful of counts. The J gene is TRBJ2-6, the V gene TRBV5-1, with D possibly matching TRBD1 (6 bases). Germline CDR1 and CDR2: SGHRS and YFSETQ. The CDR3 totals 18 residues. V lost 4 bases to trimming and J lost 0 bases, with 17 bases between them. The CDR3 DNA sequence: TGCGCCAGCAGCCCGCCCGGGACATCGCTCTCTGGGGCCAACGTCCTGACTTTC. Translation gives CASSPPGTSLSGANVLTF.

The chain joins TRBV18 to TRBJ2-3; D may be TRBD1 or TRBD2 (6 bases each). V shed 6 bases and J shed 4 bases, with 11 bases lying between them. The CDR3 consists of 13 residues. Germline-derived CDR1 and CDR2 are KGHSH and LQKENI. The CDR3 DNA is TGTGCCAGCTCGGGACGGGGGCCAGATACGCAGTATTTT. Translating it yields CASSGRGPDTQYF. Full variable domain (missing parts from reference TRBV18 and TRBJ2-3): NAGVMQNPRHLVRRRGQEARLRCSPMKGHSHVYWYRQLPEEGLKFMVYLQKENIIDESGMPKERFSAEFPKEGPSILRIQQVVRGDSAAYFCASSGRGPDTQYFGPGTRLTVL.

The J gene is TRBJ2-7, the V gene TRBV9; TRBD1 or TRBD2 may be the D gene (5 bases each). This CDR3 has 14 amino acids. Trimming removed 0 bases from V and 2 bases from J, with 9 bases in between. Germline CDR1 and CDR2: SGDLS and YYNGEE. CDR3 nucleotides: TGTGCCAGCAGCGTAGGTGGGGGAACCTACGAGCAGTACTTC. Protein sequence: CASSVGGGTYEQYF. Using reference TRBV9 and TRBJ2-7 for the parts outside the CDR3, the full variable domain is DSGVTQTPKHLITATGQRVTLRCSPRSGDLSVYWYQQSLDQGLQFLIQYYNGEERAKGNILERFSAQQFPDLHSELNLSSLELGDSALYFCASSVGGGTYEQYFGPGTRLTVT.